This TCR beta chain was identified in a study of shared clonotypes between healthy human individuals. The data were produced by immunoSEQ multiplex PCR, yet TCRdb's version contains in-frame clones alone and is incomplete. Counted here are 2 million to 2.5 million clones, roughly 93% occurring once; the ten biggest clones make up about 0.41%. Germline V lookup: CDR1 SGHAT, CDR2 FQNNGV. This CDR3 has 15 residues. The J segment lost 5 bases and the V segment lost 4 bases, leaving 5 bases of the junction unmatched. The chain uses TRBV11-2 and TRBJ2-1, with 10 bases that match TRBD1. The clonotype was recovered from a man aged 18 to 35 in good health. Some clones in this sample may be carry-over from other donors' samples. The sequenced material came from naive CD4+ T cells from PBMCs. The subset was: CD45RA+ positively selected. The CDR3 is CASSSRGTGDNEQFF. The CDR3 nucleotides are TGTGCCAGCAGCTCCCGGGGGACAGGGGACAATGAGCAGTTCTTC. The variable domain in full, with the rest retrieved from reference TRBV11-2 and TRBJ2-1, is EAGVAQSPRYKIIEKRQSVAFWCNPISGHATLYWYQQILGQGPKLLIQFQNNGVVDDSQLPKDRFSAERLKGVDSTLKIQPAKLEDSAVYLCASSSRGTGDNEQFFGPGTRLTVL.